The next 23 T cell receptor beta chains were all read from a single sample in a study of T cell responses to AZD1222 COVID-19 vaccine. Method: immunoSEQ multiplex PCR; TCRdb's copy keeps in-frame clones and lacks some. Of 200,000 to 250,000 clones in the sample, around 94% were seen once. Sequencing was performed on peripheral blood, taken 28 days after the second dose of the MenACWY control vaccine. These receptor sequences come from an adult who received the MenACWY meningococcal vaccine as a control.

The V gene is TRBV6-4, the J gene TRBJ2-2; D is perhaps TRBD1 or TRBD2 (5 bases each). Germline CDR1 reads MRHNA; CDR2 reads SNTAGT. The ends were cut back, 6 bases at V and 4 bases at J, with 21 bases in the middle. CDR3 size: 17 residues. The CDR3, as DNA: TGTGCCAGCAGGCTAACCTCGGGGCGAGGTCCCACCGGGGAGCTGTTTTTT. Amino acid sequence: CASRLTSGRGPTGELFF.

This clone has only one observation. The chain carries TRBV5-6 and TRBJ2-7, with D possibly TRBD1 on 5 matching bases. The CDR3 runs to 14 residues. V dropped 0 bases and J dropped 2 bases, with 9 bases sitting between them. Germline CDR1 SGHDT, CDR2 YYEEEE. CDR3 coding DNA: TGTGCCAGCAGCTTGGACAGGCGAGCCTACGAGCAGTACTTC. Encoded protein: CASSLDRRAYEQYF. The full variable domain, its missing parts supplied by reference TRBV5-6 and TRBJ2-7, is DAGVTQSPTHLIKTRGQQVTLRCSPKSGHDTVSWYQQALGQGPQFIFQYYEEEERQRGNFPDRFSGHQFPNYSSELNVNALLLGDSALYLCASSLDRRAYEQYFGPGTRLTVT.

The CDR3 nucleotides read TGTGCCACCAGCAGAGAGCCGGGCGCCGATACGCAGTATTTT. Translation: CATSREPGADTQYF. The V and J genes are TRBV15 and TRBJ2-3, with unresolved D. CDR1 and CDR2 (germline): LNHNV, YYDKDF (reference sequence). CDR3 length: 14 residues. V was shortened by 0 bases and J by 6 bases, with 10 bases between the two germline ends. The full variable domain, rest sourced from reference TRBV15 and TRBJ2-3, is DAMVIQNPRYQVTQFGKPVTLSCSQTLNHNVMYWYQQKSSQAPKLLFHYYDKDFNNEADTPDNFQSRRPNTSFCFLDIRSPGLGDTAMYLCATSREPGADTQYFGPGTRLTVL.

The CDR3 sequence: CATSRDKGPPLYNEQFF. In DNA, the CDR3 is TGTGCCACCAGCAGAGATAAGGGGCCCCCCCTCTACAATGAGCAGTTCTTC. V gene TRBV15 combines with J gene TRBJ2-1, with D perhaps matching TRBD1 (5 bases). This CDR3 is 17 amino acids long. Trimming took off 0 bases at V and 3 bases at J, with 15 bases between the two ends. Germline lookup yields CDR1 LNHNV and CDR2 YYDKDF (reference sequence).

This clone came up a few times. J is TRBJ1-1 and V is TRBV27, with D uncertain. Per the germline V gene, CDR1 is MNHEY and CDR2 is SMNVEV (reference sequence). Trimming removed 10 bases from V and 3 bases from J, with 0 bases in between. The CDR3 has 8 amino acids. CDR3 nucleotides: TGTGCCAACACTGAAGCTTTCTTT. Encoded protein: CANTEAFF.

The V gene is TRBV5-6, the J gene TRBJ1-1, with D possibly matching TRBD1 (6 bases). With 2 bases removed from V and 0 bases from J, the gap between germline ends came to 14 bases. CDR3 length equals 16 residues. Germline V gene data show CDR1 as SGHDT and CDR2 as YYEEEE. CDR3 sequence: CASSFLDRSMNTEAFF. The CDR3 nucleotides are TGTGCCAGCAGCTTCCTAGACAGGTCCATGAACACTGAAGCTTTCTTT.

V and J are TRBV14 and TRBJ1-4, with a weak D call TRBD1 (6 bases). This CDR3 spans 16 amino acids. Germline V lookup: CDR1 SGHDN, CDR2 FVKESK. Between the trimmed V and J ends, which lost 0 bases and 5 bases, there was a span of 13 bases. The CDR3 here is CASSQDGEGGNEKLFF. CDR3 nucleotides: TGTGCCAGCAGCCAAGATGGTGAAGGGGGAAATGAAAAACTGTTTTTT.

The chain is built from TRBV13 and TRBJ2-2; D call uncertain. CDR1 is PRHDT, CDR2 FYEKMQ, per germline (reference sequence). The CDR3 length is 14 residues. The V end lost 5 bases, the J end lost 2 bases, and 9 bases lay between the germline ends. The CDR3 DNA sequence: TGTGCCAGCAGCCGCGCGCTCAACACCGGGGAGCTGTTTTTT. Translation gives CASSRALNTGELFF.

This clone is a singleton in its sample. The genes are TRBV6-6 and TRBJ1-2; no clear D. The CDR3 is 12 amino acids. Germline CDR1 and CDR2: MNHNY and SVGAGI (reference sequence). The ends were cut back, 3 bases at V and 5 bases at J, with 7 bases in the middle. The CDR3 nucleotides are TGTGCCAGCAGTTATGGGCGGTATGGCTACACCTTC. It translates to CASSYGRYGYTF.

This clone has a single count. V usage is TRBV20-1 and J usage is TRBJ2-7; 10 positions agree with TRBD2. Germline V CDR1 and CDR2: DFQATT, SNEGSKA (reference sequence). V lost 3 bases and J lost 2; bases outside the gene matches: 4. This CDR3 region has 14 residues. The CDR3 region has the DNA TGCAGTGCTAGTGGTCTAGCGGGGGCCTACGAGCAGTACTTC. The encoded protein is CSASGLAGAYEQYF.

This chain joins TRBV5-8 and TRBJ2-1, with D perhaps TRBD1 (5 bases). Germline-derived CDR1 and CDR2 are SGHTS and YDEGEE. The CDR3 consists of 15 residues. V was shortened by 0 bases and J by 7 bases, with 14 bases between the two germline ends. Written as DNA, the CDR3 is TGTGCCAGCAGCTTGGGGGGTCAGGGTCAAAATGAGCAGTTCTTC. Translated, it gives CASSLGGQGQNEQFF.

V and J are TRBV5-3 and TRBJ2-7; no definite D call. TRBV5-3 is an ORF, with its function uncertain. The V end was cut by 4 bases, the J end by 2 bases, with 16 bases between. This CDR3 spans 15 amino acids. Here the CDR3 DNA reads TGTGCCAGAAGCGTTGGCAAGGATTTCCCCTACGAGCAGTACTTC. Translated, it gives CARSVGKDFPYEQYF.

CDR3 DNA: TGTGCCAGCAGCGGCAGGGTCTCTTCCTACAATGAGCAGTTCTTC. It yields the protein CASSGRVSSYNEQFF. The chain joins TRBV7-9 to TRBJ2-1, with D tentatively TRBD1 (5 bases). This CDR3 spans 15 amino acids. Trimming shortened V by 5 bases and J by 1 base, and 12 bases separated the two germline ends. Germline-derived CDR1 and CDR2 are SEHNR and FQNEAQ (reference sequence).

This rearrangement joins TRBV5-1 to TRBJ1-1; TRBD1 agrees at 8 bases. The CDR3 runs to 16 residues. V shed 4 bases and J 7 bases; nucleotides not matched to a gene: 15. CDR1 is SGHRS, CDR2 YFSETQ, per germline. The CDR3 coding sequence is TGCGCCAGCAGCCAAGGACAGGGCTTTAGTATCTATGAAGCTTTCTTT. This encodes CASSQGQGFSIYEAFF. Full variable domain (missing parts from reference TRBV5-1 and TRBJ1-1): KAGVTQTPRYLIKTRGQQVTLSCSPISGHRSVSWYQQTPGQGLQFLFEYFSETQRNKGNFPGRFSGRQFSNSRSEMNVSTLELGDSALYLCASSQGQGFSIYEAFFGQGTRLTVV.

The chain uses TRBV7-9 and TRBJ2-5, with 9 bases identical to TRBD2. J was trimmed by 1 base and V by 3 bases; bases with no gene match: 3. The CDR3 covers 15 residues. Germline loops: CDR1 SEHNR, CDR2 FQNEAQ (reference sequence). CDR3 region: CASSLPGLAQETQYF. CDR3 coding DNA: TGTGCCAGCAGCTTGCCGGGACTAGCCCAAGAGACCCAGTACTTC.

Of note for this clone: At one end, the junction sequence differs from germline, possibly due to a read error. V gene TRBV7-7 combines with J gene TRBJ2-1; D is possibly TRBD2 (6 bases). CDR3 length equals 15 residues. Germline loops: CDR1 SSHAT, CDR2 FNYEAQ (reference sequence). CDR3 amino acids: CASSLAAGSYNEQFF. In DNA form, the CDR3 reads TGTGCTAGCAGCTTAGCGGCGGGCTCCTACAATGAGCAGTTCTTC.

The rearrangement links TRBV28 to TRBJ1-2, with D possibly being TRBD1 (5 bases). Trimming left V 3 bases short and J 9 bases short, with 11 bases between. This CDR3 comprises 12 residues. Looked up from germline, CDR1 is MDHEN and CDR2 is SYDVKM. CDR3 amino acids: CASSLGTTRYTF. For the CDR3, the DNA is TGTGCCAGCAGTTTGGGGACTACGCGCTACACCTTC.

This rearrangement joins TRBV3-1 (or the pseudogene TRBV3-2) to TRBJ2-7; 13 nucleotides match TRBD2. Trimming removed 0 bases from V and 5 bases from J; junction bases left unmatched: 7. Germline values: CDR1 LGHDT, CDR2 YNNKEL (reference sequence). The CDR3 sequence is 17 residues long. The CDR3 spells CASSQDGLAGVPHEQYF. The DNA for the CDR3 is TGTGCCAGCAGCCAAGATGGACTAGCGGGAGTTCCCCACGAGCAGTACTTC.

This chain connects TRBV13 to TRBJ1-1; 8 positions match TRBD1. J lost 1 base, V lost 5 bases, and 3 bases had no gene match. CDR3 size: 14 residues. Germline CDR1 reads PRHDT; CDR2 reads FYEKMQ (reference sequence). CDR3 bases: TGTGCCAGCAGCCCAGACAGGGGGAACACTGAAGCTTTCTTT. This translates into CASSPDRGNTEAFF.

The chain has TRBV16 and TRBJ1-2; 10 nucleotides match TRBD1. CDR1 and CDR2 (germline): KGHSY, FQNENV. The J segment lost 5 bases and the V segment lost 3 bases, leaving 3 bases of the junction unmatched. There are 14 residues in the CDR3. CDR3 bases: TGTGCCAGCAGCCAGGGGACAGGGGTTTATGGCTACACCTTC. It codes for CASSQGTGVYGYTF.

V usage is TRBV12-3 or TRBV12-4 and J usage is TRBJ2-7; D might be TRBD1 or TRBD2, each matching 5 bases. V lost 7 bases and J 2 bases, leaving 12 bases between the germline ends. The CDR3 extends over 13 amino acids. The CDR3 sequence is CASTSGTTYEQYF. The CDR3 DNA reads as TGTGCCAGCACCTCAGGGACCACCTACGAGCAGTACTTC.

V is TRBV4-2 and J is TRBJ2-3, with 12 bases that match TRBD2. Trimming removed 0 bases from V and 2 bases from J; junction bases left unmatched: 3. Germline values: CDR1 LGHNA, CDR2 YNFKEQ. This CDR3 is built from 17 residues. The CDR3 DNA follows: TGTGCCAGCAGCCAAGAGACTAGCGGGGGTACCACAGATACGCAGTATTTT. It is translated as CASSQETSGGTTDTQYF.

The genes are TRBV18 and TRBJ1-2; perhaps TRBD1 as D (5 bases). The CDR3 spans 18 residues. Per the germline V gene, CDR1 is KGHSH and CDR2 is LQKENI. Trimming removed 0 bases at V and 1 base at J, with 18 bases between. The chain's CDR3 is CASSPPQSGTGVNYGYTF. In DNA, the CDR3 is TGTGCCAGCTCACCACCCCAATCGGGAACAGGAGTTAACTATGGCTACACCTTC.